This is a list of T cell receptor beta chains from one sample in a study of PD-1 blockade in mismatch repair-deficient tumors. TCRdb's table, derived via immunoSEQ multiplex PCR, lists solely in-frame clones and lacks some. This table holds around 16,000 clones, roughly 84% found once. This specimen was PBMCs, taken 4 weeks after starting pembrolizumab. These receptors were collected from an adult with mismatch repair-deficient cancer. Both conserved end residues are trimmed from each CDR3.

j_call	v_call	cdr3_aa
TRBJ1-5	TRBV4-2	ASSSQGPESNQPQH
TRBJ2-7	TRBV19	ASSQGADFYEQY
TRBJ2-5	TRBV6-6	ASSPGAETQY
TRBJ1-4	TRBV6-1	ASSEADRGREKLF
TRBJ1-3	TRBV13	ASSPAVSSGNTIY
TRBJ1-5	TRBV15	ATSRANRGGQPQH
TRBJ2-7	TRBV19	ASSIASGHSYEQY
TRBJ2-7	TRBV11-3	ASSFRGAWDEQY
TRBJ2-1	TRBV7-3	ASSLRGTSGSHEQF
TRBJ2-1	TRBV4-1	ASSQGFDNEQF
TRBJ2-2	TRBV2	AIGGAGHGELF
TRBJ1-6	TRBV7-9	ASSQQQGSYNSPLH
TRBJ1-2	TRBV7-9	ASNPGGPGYGYT
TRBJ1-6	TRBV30	AWSVWAGGPTVSALH
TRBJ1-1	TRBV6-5	ASSYSNLAF
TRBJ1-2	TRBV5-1	ASSLLQGGAYGYT
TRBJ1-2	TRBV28	ASNPGQDYGYT
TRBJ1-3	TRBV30	AWSLFQGSGNTIY
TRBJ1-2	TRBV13	TSQNFLGQGAGYT
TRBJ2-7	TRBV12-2	ASRLVGVRPRSSYEQY
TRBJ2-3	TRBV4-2	ASSQVGKRGGRADTQY
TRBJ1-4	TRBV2	ASSDRRPGGGEKLF
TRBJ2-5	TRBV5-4	ASSLAGRETQY
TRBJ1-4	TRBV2	ASIRHINEKLF
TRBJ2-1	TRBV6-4	ASSDSAGSYNEQF
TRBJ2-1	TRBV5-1	ASSPQGAGVNEQF
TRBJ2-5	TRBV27	ASGELAGYQETQY
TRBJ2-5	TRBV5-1	ASSLGAGGTQETQY
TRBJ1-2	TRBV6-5	ASSYVGGQSYGYT
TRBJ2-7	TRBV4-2	ASSQDGTGKDEQY
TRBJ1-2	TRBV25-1	ASSAQTGGVAASGYT
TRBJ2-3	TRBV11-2	ASSLGGLATSTDTQY
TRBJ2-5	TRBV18	ASSPGQMETQY
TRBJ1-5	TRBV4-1	ASSQGTNQPQH
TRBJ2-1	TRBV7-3	ASSRTGDYNEQF
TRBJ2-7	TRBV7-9	AIKNTGGEQY
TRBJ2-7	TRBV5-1	ASSSGVGAYEQY
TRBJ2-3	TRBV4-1	ASSQDGGAGGYTQY
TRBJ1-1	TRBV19	ASSIRTLRAEAF
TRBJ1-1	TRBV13	ASSLPGGRDTEAF
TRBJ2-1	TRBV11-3	ASSWTFYNEQF
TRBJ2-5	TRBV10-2	ASSESAGETQY
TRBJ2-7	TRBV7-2	ASSLGVGGTYEQY
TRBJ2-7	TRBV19	ARESKNEQY
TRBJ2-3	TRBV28	ASRLAASTDTQY
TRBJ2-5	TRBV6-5	ASSYSSSGQETQY
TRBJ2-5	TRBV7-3	ASSNSGETQY
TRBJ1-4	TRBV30	ACKGWTDRGPEKLF
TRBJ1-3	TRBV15	ATSNQGTSGNTIY
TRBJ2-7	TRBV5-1	ASSPATSGSPYEQY
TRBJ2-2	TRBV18	ASSPPGLAAPGGTGELF
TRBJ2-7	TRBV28	ASSLPGQGNEQY
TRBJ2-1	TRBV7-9	ASSQGRNEQF